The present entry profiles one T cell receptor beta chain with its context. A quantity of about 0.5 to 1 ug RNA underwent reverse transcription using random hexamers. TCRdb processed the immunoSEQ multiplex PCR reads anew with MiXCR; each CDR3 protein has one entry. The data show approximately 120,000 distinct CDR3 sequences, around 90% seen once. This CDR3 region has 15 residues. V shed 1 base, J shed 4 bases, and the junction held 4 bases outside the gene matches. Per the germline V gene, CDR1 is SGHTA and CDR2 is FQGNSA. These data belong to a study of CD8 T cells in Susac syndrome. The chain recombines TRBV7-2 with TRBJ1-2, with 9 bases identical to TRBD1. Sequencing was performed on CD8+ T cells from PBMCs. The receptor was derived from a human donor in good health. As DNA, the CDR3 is TGTGCCAGCAGCTTAGGACCGGGACAGGGCTATGGCTACACCTTC. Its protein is CASSLGPGQGYGYTF. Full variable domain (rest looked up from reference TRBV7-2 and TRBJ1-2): GAGVSQSPSNKVTEKGKDVELRCDPISGHTALYWYRQSLGQGLEFLIYFQGNSAPDKSGLPSDRFSAERTGGSVSTLTIQRTQQEDSAVYLCASSLGPGQGYGYTFGSGTRLTVV.